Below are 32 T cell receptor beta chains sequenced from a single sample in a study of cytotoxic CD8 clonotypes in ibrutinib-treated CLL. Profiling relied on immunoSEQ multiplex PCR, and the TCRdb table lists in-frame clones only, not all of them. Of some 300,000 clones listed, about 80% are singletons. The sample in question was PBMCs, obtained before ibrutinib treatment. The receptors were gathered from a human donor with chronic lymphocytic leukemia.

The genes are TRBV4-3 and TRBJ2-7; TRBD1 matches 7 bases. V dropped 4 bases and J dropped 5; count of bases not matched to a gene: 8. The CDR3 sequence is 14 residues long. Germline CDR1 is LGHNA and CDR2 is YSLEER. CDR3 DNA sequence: TGCGCCAGCAGCCCCAGACAGGGTCGGCACGAGCAGTACTTC. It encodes CASSPRQGRHEQYF.

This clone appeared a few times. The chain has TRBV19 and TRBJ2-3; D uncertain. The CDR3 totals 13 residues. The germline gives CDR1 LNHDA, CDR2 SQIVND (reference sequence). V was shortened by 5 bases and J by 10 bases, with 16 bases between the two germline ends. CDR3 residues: CASSSRLPIPQYF. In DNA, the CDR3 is TGTGCCAGTAGTTCCCGACTCCCAATCCCGCAGTATTTT.

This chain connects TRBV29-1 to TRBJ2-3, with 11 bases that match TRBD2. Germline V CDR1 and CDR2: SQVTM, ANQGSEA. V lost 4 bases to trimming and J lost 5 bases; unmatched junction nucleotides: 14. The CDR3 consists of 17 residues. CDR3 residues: CSVASGTLAGERDTQYF. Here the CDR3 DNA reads TGCAGCGTTGCGTCTGGAACACTAGCGGGAGAACGAGATACGCAGTATTTT.

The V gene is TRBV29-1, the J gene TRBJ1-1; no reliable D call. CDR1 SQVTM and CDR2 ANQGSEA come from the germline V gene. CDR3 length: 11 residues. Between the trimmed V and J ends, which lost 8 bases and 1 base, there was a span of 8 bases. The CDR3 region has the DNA TGCAGCTACCGAAAGAACACTGAAGCTTTCTTT. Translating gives CSYRKNTEAFF.

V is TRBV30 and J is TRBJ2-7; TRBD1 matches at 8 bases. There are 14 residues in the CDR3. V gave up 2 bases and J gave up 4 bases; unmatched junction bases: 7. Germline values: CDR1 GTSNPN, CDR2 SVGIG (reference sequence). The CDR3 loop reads CAWSPSGGKYEQYF. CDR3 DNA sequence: TGTGCCTGGAGTCCATCAGGGGGCAAGTACGAGCAGTACTTC.

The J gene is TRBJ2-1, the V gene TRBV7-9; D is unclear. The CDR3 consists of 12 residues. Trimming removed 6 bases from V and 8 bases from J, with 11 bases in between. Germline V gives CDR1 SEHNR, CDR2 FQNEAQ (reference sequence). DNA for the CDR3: TGTGCCAGCAGTCCCAGTGGCTATGAGCAGTTCTTC. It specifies CASSPSGYEQFF.

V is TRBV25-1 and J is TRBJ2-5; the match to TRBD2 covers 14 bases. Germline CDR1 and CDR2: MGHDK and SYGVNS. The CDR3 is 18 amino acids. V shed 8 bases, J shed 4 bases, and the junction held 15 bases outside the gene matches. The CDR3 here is CASRNTYGTSGSRETQYF. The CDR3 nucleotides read TGTGCCAGCCGTAACACATACGGGACTAGCGGGAGTAGAGAGACCCAGTACTTC.

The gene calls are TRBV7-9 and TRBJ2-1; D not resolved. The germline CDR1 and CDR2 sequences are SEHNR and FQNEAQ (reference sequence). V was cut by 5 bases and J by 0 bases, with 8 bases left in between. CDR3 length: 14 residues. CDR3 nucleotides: TGTGCCAGCAGCCCGCTAAGCTCCTACAATGAGCAGTTCTTC. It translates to CASSPLSSYNEQFF.

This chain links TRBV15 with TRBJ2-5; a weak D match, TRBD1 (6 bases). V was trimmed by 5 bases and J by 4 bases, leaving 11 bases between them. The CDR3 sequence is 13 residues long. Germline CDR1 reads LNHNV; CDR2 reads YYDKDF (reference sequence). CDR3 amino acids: CATSPQGRETQYF. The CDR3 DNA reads TGTGCCACCAGCCCCCAGGGGAGAGAGACCCAGTACTTC.

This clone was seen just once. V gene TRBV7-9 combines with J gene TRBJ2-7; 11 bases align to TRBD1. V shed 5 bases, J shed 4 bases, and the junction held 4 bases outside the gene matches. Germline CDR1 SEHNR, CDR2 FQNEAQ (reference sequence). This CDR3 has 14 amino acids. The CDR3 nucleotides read TGTGCCAGCAGCCGCCGGGACAGGGGGTACGAGCAGTACTTC. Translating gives CASSRRDRGYEQYF.

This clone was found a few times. The CDR3 nucleotides read TGCGCCAGCGCCGAACAAGAGACCCAGTACTTC. Its protein product is CASAEQETQYF. The chain recombines TRBV5-1 with TRBJ2-5; D not resolved. Germline assignment: CDR1 SGHRS and CDR2 YFSETQ. The V and J ends lost 7 bases and 2 bases respectively, with 6 bases between them. CDR3 length: 11 amino acids. The full variable domain, with the rest looked up from reference TRBV5-1 and TRBJ2-5, is KAGVTQTPRYLIKTRGQQVTLSCSPISGHRSVSWYQQTPGQGLQFLFEYFSETQRNKGNFPGRFSGRQFSNSRSEMNVSTLELGDSALYLCASAEQETQYFGPGTRLLVL.

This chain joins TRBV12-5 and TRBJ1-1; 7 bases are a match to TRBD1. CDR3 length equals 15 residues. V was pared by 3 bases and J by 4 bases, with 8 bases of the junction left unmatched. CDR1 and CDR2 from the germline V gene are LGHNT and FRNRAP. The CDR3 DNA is TGTGCTAGTGGTTTCAAAGACAGGGCTATCACTGAAGCTTTCTTT. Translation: CASGFKDRAITEAFF.

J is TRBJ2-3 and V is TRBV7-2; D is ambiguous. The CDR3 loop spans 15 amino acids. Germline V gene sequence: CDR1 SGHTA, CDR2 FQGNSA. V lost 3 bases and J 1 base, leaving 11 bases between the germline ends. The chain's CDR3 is CASSFGVVGTDTQYF. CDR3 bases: TGTGCCAGCAGCTTCGGAGTAGTGGGCACAGATACGCAGTATTTT.

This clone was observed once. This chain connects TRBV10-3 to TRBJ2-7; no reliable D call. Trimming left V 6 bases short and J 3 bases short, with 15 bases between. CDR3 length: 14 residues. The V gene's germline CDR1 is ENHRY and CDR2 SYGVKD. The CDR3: CAIRVSLRDYEQYF. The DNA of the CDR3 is TGTGCCATCAGGGTGTCTTTAAGAGACTACGAGCAGTACTTC.

CDR3 residues: CASSSLWGATDTQYF. The CDR3 DNA reads TGTGCCAGCAGTTCCTTATGGGGAGCGACAGATACGCAGTATTTT. The chain recombines TRBV27 with TRBJ2-3; a possible D gene is TRBD2 (5 bases). Germline V gives CDR1 MNHEY, CDR2 SMNVEV (reference sequence). CDR3 length: 15 amino acids. Trimming left V 4 bases short and J 3 bases short, with 14 bases between.

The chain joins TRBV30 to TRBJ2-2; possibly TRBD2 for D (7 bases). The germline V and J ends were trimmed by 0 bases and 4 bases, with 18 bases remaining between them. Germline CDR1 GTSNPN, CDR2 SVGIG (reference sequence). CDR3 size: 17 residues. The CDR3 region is CAWSVGGLAEGTGELFF. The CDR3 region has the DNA TGTGCCTGGAGTGTAGGGGGGCTAGCGGAGGGCACCGGGGAGCTGTTTTTT.

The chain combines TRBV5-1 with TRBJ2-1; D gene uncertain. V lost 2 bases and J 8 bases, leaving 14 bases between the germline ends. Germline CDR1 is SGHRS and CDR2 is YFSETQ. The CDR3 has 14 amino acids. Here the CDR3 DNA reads TGCGCCAGCAGCTTTCCGACCCTTGCGGATGAGCAGTTCTTC. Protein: CASSFPTLADEQFF.

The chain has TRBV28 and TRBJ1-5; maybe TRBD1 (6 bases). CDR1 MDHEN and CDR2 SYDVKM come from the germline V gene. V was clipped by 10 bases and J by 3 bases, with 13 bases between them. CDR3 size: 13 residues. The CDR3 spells CATAQGSNQPQHF. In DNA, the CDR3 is TGTGCCACCGCACAGGGTTCCAATCAGCCCCAGCATTTT.

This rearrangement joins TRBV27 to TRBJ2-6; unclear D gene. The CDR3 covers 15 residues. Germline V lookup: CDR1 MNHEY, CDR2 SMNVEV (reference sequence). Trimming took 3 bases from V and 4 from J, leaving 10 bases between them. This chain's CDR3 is CASSFGRAGANVLTF. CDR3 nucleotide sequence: TGTGCCAGCAGTTTCGGCCGGGCCGGGGCCAACGTCCTGACTTTC.

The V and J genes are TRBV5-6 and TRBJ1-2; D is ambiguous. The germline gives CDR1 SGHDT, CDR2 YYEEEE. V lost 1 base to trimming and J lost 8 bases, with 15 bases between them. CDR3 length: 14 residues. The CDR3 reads CASSLSYYAGGYTF. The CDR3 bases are TGTGCCAGCAGCTTGTCTTACTACGCGGGGGGCTACACCTTC.

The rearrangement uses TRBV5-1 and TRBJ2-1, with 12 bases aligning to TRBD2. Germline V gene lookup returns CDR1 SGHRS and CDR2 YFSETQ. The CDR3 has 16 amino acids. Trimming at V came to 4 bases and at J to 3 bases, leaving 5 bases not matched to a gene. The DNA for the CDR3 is TGCGCCAGCAGCCGACTAGCGGGAGAACTCTACAATGAGCAGTTCTTC. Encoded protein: CASSRLAGELYNEQFF.

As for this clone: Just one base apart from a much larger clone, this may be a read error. CDR3 region: CASSLSGGKPYNEQFF. The CDR3 DNA sequence: TGTGCCAGCAGTTTATCTGGCGGGAAGCCCTACAATGAGCAGTTCTTC. This sequence joins TRBV27 and TRBJ2-1, with D perhaps matching TRBD2 (6 bases). Trimming left V 0 bases short and J 2 bases short, with 11 bases between. The germline V gene encodes CDR1 MNHEY and CDR2 SMNVEV (reference sequence). This CDR3 is built from 16 residues.

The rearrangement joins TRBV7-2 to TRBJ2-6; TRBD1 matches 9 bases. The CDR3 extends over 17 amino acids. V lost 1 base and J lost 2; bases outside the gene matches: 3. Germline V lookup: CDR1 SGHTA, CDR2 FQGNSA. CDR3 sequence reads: CASSLGTGGTGANVLTF. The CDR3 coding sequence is TGTGCCAGCAGCTTAGGTACAGGGGGCACTGGGGCCAACGTCCTGACTTTC.

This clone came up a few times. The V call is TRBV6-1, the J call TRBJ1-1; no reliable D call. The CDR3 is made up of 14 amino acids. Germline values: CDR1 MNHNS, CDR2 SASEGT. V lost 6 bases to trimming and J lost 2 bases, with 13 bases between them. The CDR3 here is CASSPFRLNTEAFF. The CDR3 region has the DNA TGTGCCAGCAGCCCGTTTCGGCTAAACACTGAAGCTTTCTTT.

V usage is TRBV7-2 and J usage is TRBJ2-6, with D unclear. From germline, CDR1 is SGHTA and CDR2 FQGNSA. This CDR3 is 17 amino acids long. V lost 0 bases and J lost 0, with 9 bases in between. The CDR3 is CASSLAVSLSGANVLTF. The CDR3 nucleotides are TGTGCCAGCAGCTTAGCGGTGTCGCTCTCTGGGGCCAACGTCCTGACTTTC.

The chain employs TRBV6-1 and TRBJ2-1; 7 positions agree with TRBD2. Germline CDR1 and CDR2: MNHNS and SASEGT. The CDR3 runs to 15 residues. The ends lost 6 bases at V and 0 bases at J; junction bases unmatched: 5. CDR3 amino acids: CASSVLASSYNEQFF. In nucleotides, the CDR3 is TGTGCCAGCAGCGTACTAGCGAGCTCCTACAATGAGCAGTTCTTC.

The CDR3 loop is CASSLVAGGGNEQYF. The CDR3, as DNA: TGTGCCAGCAGCTTAGTAGCGGGAGGCGGGAACGAGCAGTACTTC. The rearrangement links TRBV7-2 to TRBJ2-7; 10 bases fit TRBD2. Trimming cost V 1 base and J 5 bases; bases outside gene matches: 5. The CDR3 loop spans 15 amino acids. CDR1 and CDR2 from the germline V gene are SGHTA and FQGNSA.

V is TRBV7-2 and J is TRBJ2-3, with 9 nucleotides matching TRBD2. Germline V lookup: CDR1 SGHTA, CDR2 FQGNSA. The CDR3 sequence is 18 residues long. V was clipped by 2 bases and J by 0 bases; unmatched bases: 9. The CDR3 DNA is TGTGCCAGCAGCTTACTCATAGGGAGCGGGGGGAGCACAGATACGCAGTATTTT. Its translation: CASSLLIGSGGSTDTQYF.

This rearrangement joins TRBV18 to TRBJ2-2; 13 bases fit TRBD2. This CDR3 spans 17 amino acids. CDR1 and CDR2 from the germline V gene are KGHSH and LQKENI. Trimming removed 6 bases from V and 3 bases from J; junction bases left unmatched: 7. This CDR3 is CASSKGLAGVDTGELFF. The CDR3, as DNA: TGTGCCAGCTCGAAAGGACTAGCGGGAGTCGACACCGGGGAGCTGTTTTTT.

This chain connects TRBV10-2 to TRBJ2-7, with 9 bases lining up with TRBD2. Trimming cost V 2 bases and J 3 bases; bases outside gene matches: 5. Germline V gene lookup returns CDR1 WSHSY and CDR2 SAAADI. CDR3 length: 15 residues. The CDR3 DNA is TGCGCCAGCAGTGAGGTAGCGGGAGTTATCTACGAGCAGTACTTC. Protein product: CASSEVAGVIYEQYF.

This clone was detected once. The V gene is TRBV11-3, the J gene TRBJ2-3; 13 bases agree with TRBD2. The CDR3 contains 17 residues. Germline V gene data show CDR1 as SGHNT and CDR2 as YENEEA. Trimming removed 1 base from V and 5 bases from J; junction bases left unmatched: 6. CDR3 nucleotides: TGTGCCAGCAGCTTAGCCACTAGCGGGAGGGCCGAAGATACGCAGTATTTT. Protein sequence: CASSLATSGRAEDTQYF.

DNA for the CDR3: TGTGCCAGCAGCTTAAGAGCGGGAGAAACCGGGGAGCTGTTTTTT. Its protein is CASSLRAGETGELFF. The chain is built from TRBV7-2 and TRBJ2-2, with 8 bases aligning to TRBD2. The CDR3 runs 15 residues. Germline V gene sequence: CDR1 SGHTA, CDR2 FQGNSA. J gave up 5 bases and V 2 bases, and 4 bases lay outside the gene matches.